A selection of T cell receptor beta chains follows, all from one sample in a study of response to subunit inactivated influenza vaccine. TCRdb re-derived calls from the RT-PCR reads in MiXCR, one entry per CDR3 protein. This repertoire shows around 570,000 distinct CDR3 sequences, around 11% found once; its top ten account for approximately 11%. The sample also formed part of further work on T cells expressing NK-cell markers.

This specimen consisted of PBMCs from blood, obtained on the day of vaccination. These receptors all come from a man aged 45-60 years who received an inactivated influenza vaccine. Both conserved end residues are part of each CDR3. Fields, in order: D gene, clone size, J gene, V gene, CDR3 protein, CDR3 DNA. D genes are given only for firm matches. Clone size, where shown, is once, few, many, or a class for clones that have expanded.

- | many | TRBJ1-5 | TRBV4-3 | CASSQDIIQGREPQHF | TGCGCCAGCAGCCAAGACATTATACAGGGCCGCGAGCCCCAGCATTTT
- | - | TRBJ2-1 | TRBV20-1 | CSARVPQGLNEQFF | TGCAGTGCTAGAGTCCCGCAGGGGTTGAATGAGCAGTTCTTC
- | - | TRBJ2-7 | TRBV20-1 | CSAPKAGLAYEQYF | TGCAGTGCTCCAAAGGCGGGACTCGCTTACGAGCAGTACTTC
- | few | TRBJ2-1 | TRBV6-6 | CASKFSKNNEQFF | TGTGCCAGCAAGTTCAGTAAAAACAATGAGCAGTTCTTC
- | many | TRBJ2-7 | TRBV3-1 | CASSQGQGTTYEQYF | TGTGCCAGCAGCCAGGGTCAGGGGACTACCTACGAGCAGTACTTC
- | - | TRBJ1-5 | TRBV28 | CASTWSGIGQPQHF | TGTGCCAGCACCTGGTCGGGTATAGGGCAGCCCCAGCATTTT
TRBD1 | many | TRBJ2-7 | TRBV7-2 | CASSADRFEQYF | TGTGCCAGCAGCGCGGACAGGTTTGAGCAGTACTTC
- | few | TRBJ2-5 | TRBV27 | CASSLLRGPQYF | TGTGCCAGCAGTTTACTCAGGGGCCCCCAGTACTTC
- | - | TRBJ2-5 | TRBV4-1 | CASSQAGTETQYF | TGCGCCAGCAGCCAGGCGGGGACCGAGACCCAGTACTTC
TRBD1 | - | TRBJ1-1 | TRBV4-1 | CASSQVLQGVGNTEAFF | TGCGCCAGCAGCCAAGTGCTTCAGGGGGTGGGGAACACTGAAGCTTTCTTT
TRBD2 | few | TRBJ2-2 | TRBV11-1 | CASSLVALRTKRENTGELFF | TGTGCCAGCAGCTTAGTTGCCTTACGGACTAAGCGGGAGAACACCGGGGAGCTGTTTTTT
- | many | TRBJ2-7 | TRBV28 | CASSPHRVGVLEQYF | TGTGCCAGCAGTCCCCACAGGGTAGGGGTTTTAGAGCAGTACTTC
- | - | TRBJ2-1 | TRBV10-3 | CAISESRGRASPNYNEQFF | TGTGCCATCAGTGAGTCCCGGGGTAGGGCTAGCCCAAACTACAATGAGCAGTTCTTC
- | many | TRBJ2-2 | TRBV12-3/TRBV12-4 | CASDGENTGELFF | TGTGCCAGCGACGGGGAAAACACCGGGGAGCTGTTTTTT
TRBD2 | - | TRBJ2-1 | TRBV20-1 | CSAISGNDLNEQFF | TGCAGTGCTATTAGCGGGAACGACCTCAATGAGCAGTTCTTC
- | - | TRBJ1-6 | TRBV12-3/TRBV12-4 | CASSLLGNNSPLHF | TGTGCCAGCAGTTTATTGGGTAATAATTCACCCCTCCACTTT
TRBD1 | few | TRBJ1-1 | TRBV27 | CASSWTGGTAEAFF | TGTGCCAGCAGTTGGACAGGGGGCACGGCTGAAGCTTTCTTT
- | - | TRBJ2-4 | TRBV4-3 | CASSQGFEENIQYF | TGCGCCAGCAGCCAAGGATTTGAGGAAAACATTCAGTACTTC
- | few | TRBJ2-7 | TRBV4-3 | CASSQGGDAYYEQYF | TGCGCCAGCAGCCAGGGGGGTGACGCCTACTACGAGCAGTACTTC
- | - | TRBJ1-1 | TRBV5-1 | CASSSGGVNTEAFF | TGCGCCAGCAGCTCTGGTGGGGTGAACACTGAAGCTTTCTTT
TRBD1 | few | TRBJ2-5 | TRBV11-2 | CASSPTGGSGTQYF | TGTGCCAGCAGCCCGACAGGGGGCTCGGGGACCCAGTACTTC
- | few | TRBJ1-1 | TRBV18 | CASSPPMVTEAFF | TGTGCCAGCTCACCACCGATGGTCACTGAAGCTTTCTTT
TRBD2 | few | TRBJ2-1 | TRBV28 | CASNPAGVRIKEQFF | TGTGCCAGCAACCCCGCGGGGGTCCGAATCAAGGAGCAGTTCTTC
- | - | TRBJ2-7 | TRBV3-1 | CASSPRPSPDYEQYF | TGTGCCAGCAGCCCCAGACCATCTCCCGACTACGAGCAGTACTTC
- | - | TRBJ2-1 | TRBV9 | CASSVEKGSYNEQFF | TGTGCCAGCAGCGTAGAGAAGGGGTCCTACAATGAGCAGTTCTTC
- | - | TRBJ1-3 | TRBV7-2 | CGGGGFSGNTIYF | TGCGGGGGTGGGGGATTCTCTGGAAACACCATATATTTT
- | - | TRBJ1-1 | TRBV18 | CASTAGNTEAFF | TGTGCCAGCACGGCAGGGAACACTGAAGCTTTCTTT
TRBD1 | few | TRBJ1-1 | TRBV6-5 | CASSNEQGASAEAFF | TGTGCCAGCAGTAACGAACAGGGGGCGAGCGCTGAAGCTTTCTTT
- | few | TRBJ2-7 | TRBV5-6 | CASRGLGRDGGHEQYF | TGTGCCAGCAGAGGACTCGGGCGGGACGGGGGACACGAGCAGTACTTC
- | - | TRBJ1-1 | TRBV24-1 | CATSAGAGNTEAFF | TGTGCCACCAGTGCAGGGGCTGGGAACACTGAAGCTTTCTTT
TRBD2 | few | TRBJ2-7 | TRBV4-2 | CASSQASGTGNYEQYF | TGTGCCAGCAGCCAAGCTAGCGGGACTGGGAACTACGAGCAGTACTTC
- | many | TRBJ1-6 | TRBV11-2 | CASSLAPVNYNSPLHF | TGTGCCAGCAGCTTAGCTCCAGTGAACTATAATTCACCCCTCCACTTT
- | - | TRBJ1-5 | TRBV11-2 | CASSMSSNQPQHF | TGTGCCAGCAGCATGTCCAGCAATCAGCCCCAGCATTTT
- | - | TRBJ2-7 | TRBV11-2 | CASSSPDRGFYEQYF | TGTGCCAGCAGCTCTCCGGACCGGGGTTTCTACGAGCAGTACTTC
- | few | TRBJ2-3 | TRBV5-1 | CASQLSGAGGADTQYF | TGCGCCAGCCAACTGTCGGGGGCCGGTGGTGCAGATACGCAGTATTTT
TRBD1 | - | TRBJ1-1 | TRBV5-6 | CASSMTGRSEAFF | TGTGCCAGCTCTATGACAGGGAGGAGTGAAGCTTTCTTT
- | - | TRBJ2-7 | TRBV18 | CASSPEGVPYEQYF | TGTGCCAGCTCACCAGAGGGGGTTCCCTACGAGCAGTACTTC